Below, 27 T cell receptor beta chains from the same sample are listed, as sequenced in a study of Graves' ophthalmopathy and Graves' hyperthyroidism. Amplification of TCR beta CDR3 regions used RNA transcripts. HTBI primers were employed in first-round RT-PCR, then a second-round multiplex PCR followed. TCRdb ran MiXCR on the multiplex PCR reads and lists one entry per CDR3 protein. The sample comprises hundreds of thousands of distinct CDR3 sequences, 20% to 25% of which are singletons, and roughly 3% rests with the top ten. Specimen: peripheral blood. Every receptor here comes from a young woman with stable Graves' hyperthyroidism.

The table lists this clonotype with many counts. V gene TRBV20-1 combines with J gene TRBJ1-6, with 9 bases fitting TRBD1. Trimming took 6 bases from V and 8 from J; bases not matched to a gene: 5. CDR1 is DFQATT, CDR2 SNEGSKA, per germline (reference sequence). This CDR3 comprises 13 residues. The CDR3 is CSAGGQGYSPLHF. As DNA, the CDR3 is TGCAGTGCAGGGGGACAGGGATATTCACCCCTCCACTTT.

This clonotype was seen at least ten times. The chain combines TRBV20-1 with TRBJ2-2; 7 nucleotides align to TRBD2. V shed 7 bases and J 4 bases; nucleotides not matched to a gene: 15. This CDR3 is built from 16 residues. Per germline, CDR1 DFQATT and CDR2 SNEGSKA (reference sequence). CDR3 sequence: CSGTSPGTTRTGELFF. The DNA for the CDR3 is TGCAGTGGGACGTCCCCCGGGACTACACGCACCGGGGAGCTGTTTTTT.

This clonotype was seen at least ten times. CDR3 sequence reads: CSGESRQASYEQYF. CDR3 in DNA: TGCAGTGGGGAATCCAGACAGGCCTCCTACGAGCAGTACTTC. V and J are TRBV20-1 and TRBJ2-7; possible D gene TRBD1, 6 bases. CDR1 and CDR2 (germline): DFQATT, SNEGSKA (reference sequence). V gave up 7 bases and J gave up 0 bases, with 16 bases separating them. This CDR3 spans 14 amino acids.

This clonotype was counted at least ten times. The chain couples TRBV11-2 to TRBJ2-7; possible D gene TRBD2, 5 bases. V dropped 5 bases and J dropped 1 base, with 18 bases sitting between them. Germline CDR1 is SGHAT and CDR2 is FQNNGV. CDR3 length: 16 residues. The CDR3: CASSPINRGGSYEQYF. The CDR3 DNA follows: TGTGCCAGCAGCCCCATTAATCGGGGTGGATCCTACGAGCAGTACTTC. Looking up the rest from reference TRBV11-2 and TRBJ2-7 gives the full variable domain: EAGVAQSPRYKIIEKRQSVAFWCNPISGHATLYWYQQILGQGPKLLIQFQNNGVVDDSQLPKDRFSAERLKGVDSTLKIQPAKLEDSAVYLCASSPINRGGSYEQYFGPGTRLTVT.

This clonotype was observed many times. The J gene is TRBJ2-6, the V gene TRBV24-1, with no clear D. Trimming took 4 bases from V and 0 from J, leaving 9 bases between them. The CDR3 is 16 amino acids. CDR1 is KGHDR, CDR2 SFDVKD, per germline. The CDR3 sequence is CATSDPRFSGANVLTF. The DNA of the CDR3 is TGTGCCACCAGTGACCCCAGATTCTCTGGGGCCAACGTCCTGACTTTC.

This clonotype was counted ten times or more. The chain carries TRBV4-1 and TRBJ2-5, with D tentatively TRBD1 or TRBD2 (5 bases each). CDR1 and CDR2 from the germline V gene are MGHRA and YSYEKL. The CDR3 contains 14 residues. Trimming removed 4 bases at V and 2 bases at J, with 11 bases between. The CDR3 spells CASSRRDLQETQYF. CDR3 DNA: TGCGCCAGCAGCCGACGGGACCTTCAAGAGACCCAGTACTTC.

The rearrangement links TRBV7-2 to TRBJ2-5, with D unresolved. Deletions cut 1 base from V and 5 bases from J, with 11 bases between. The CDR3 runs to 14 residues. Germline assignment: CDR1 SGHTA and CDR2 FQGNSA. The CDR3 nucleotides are TGTGCCAGCAGCTTAGGCTCTCAGGCGGAGACCCAGTACTTC. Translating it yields CASSLGSQAETQYF. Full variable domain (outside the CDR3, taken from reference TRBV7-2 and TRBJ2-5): GAGVSQSPSNKVTEKGKDVELRCDPISGHTALYWYRQSLGQGLEFLIYFQGNSAPDKSGLPSDRFSAERTGGSVSTLTIQRTQQEDSAVYLCASSLGSQAETQYFGPGTRLLVL.

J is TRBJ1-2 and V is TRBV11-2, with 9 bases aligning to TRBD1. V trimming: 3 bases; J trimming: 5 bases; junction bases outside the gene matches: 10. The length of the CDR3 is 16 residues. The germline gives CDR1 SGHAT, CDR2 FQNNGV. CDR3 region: CASSFSGTGSGYGYTF. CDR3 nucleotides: TGTGCCAGCAGCTTCTCCGGGACAGGGAGCGGATATGGCTACACCTTC.

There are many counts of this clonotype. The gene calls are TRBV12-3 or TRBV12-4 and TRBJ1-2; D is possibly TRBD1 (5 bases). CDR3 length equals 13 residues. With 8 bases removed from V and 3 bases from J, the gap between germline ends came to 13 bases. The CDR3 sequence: CASWGVSDYGYTF. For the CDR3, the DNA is TGTGCCAGCTGGGGCGTTTCAGACTATGGCTACACCTTC.

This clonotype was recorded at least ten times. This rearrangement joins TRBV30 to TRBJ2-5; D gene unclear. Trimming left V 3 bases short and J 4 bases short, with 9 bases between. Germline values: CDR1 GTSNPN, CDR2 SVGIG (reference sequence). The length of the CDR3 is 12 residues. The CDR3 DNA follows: TGTGCCTGGAGCCCAGGCGGAGAGACCCAGTACTTC. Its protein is CAWSPGGETQYF.

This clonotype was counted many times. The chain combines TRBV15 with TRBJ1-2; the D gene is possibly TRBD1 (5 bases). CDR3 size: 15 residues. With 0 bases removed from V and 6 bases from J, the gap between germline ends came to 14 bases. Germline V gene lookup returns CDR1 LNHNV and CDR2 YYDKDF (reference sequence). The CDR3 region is CATSRDPGTTNGYTF. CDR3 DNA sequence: TGTGCCACCAGCAGAGACCCTGGGACTACCAATGGCTACACCTTC.

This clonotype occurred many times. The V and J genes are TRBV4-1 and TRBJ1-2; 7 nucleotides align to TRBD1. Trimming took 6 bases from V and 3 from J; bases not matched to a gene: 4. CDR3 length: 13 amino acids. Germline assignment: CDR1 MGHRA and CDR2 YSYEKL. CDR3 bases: TGCGCCAGCAGACAGACAGGGCACTATGGCTACACCTTC. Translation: CASRQTGHYGYTF.

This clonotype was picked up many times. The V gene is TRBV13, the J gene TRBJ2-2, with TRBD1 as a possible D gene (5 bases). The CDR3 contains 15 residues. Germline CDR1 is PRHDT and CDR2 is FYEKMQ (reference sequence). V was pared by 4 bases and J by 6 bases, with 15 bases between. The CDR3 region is CASSSAQGYAGELFF. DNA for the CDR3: TGTGCCAGCAGCTCGGCTCAGGGATACGCCGGGGAGCTGTTTTTT.

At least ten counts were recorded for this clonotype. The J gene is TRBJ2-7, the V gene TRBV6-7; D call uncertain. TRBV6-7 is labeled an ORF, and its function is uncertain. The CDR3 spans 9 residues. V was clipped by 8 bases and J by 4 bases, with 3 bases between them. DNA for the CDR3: TGTGCCAGCGCATACGAGCAGTACTTC. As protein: CASAYEQYF.

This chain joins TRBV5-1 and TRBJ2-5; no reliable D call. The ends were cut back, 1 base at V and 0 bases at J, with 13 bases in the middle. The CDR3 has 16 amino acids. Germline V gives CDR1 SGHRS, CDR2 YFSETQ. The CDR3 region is CASSLWAEMYQETQYF. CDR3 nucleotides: TGCGCCAGCAGCTTGTGGGCAGAAATGTACCAAGAGACCCAGTACTTC.

CDR3 DNA sequence: TGTGCCAGCAGTTTGACGGCGGGAGAGTACACCGGGGAGCTGTTTTTT. It codes for CASSLTAGEYTGELFF. The chain uses TRBV28 and TRBJ2-2, with TRBD2 matching over 7 bases. V dropped 3 bases and J dropped 3; count of bases not matched to a gene: 7. The CDR3 runs 16 residues. Looked up from germline, CDR1 is MDHEN and CDR2 is SYDVKM.

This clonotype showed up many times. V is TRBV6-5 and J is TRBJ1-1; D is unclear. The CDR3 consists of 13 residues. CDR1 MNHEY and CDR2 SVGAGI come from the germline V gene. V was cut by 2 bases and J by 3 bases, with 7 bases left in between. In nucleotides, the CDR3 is TGTGCCAGCAGTTACGGGGAGGACACTGAAGCTTTCTTT. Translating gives CASSYGEDTEAFF.

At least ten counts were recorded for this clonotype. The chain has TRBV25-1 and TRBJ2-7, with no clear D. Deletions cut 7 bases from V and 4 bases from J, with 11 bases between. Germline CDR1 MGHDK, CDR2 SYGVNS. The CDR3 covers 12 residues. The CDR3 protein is CASNSHSYEQYF. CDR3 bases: TGTGCCAGCAATAGCCATTCTTACGAGCAGTACTTC.

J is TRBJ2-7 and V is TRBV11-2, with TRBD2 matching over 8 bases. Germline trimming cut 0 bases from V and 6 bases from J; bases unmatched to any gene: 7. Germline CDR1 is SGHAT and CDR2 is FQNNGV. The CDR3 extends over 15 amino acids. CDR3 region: CASSLEGGGLSEQYF. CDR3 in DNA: TGTGCCAGCAGCTTAGAGGGCGGGGGGTTAAGCGAGCAGTACTTC.

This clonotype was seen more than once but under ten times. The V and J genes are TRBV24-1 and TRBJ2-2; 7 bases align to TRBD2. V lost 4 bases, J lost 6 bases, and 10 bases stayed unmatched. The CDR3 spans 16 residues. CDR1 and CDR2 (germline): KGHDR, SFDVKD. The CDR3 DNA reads TGTGCCACCAGTGAATTCCTGAGAGGGAGGGCCGGGGAGCTGTTTTTT. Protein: CATSEFLRGRAGELFF.

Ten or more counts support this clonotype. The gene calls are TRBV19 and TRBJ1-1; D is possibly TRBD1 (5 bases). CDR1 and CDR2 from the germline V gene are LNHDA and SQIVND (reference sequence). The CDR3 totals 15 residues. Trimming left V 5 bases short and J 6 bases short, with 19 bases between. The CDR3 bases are TGTGCCAGTAGTCCCCGGGCAGGGATTCAGGCTGAAGCTTTCTTT. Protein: CASSPRAGIQAEAFF. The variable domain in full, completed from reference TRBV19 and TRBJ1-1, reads DGGITQSPKYLFRKEGQNVTLSCEQNLNHDAMYWYRQDPGQGLRLIYYSQIVNDFQKGDIAEGYSVSREKKESFPLTVTSAQKNPTAFYLCASSPRAGIQAEAFFGQGTRLTVV.

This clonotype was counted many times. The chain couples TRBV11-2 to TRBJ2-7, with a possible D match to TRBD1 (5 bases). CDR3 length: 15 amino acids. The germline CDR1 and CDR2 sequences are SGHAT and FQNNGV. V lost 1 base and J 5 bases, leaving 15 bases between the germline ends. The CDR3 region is CASSLVVGRVNEQYF. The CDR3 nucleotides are TGTGCCAGCAGCTTAGTAGTTGGCAGGGTGAACGAGCAGTACTTC.

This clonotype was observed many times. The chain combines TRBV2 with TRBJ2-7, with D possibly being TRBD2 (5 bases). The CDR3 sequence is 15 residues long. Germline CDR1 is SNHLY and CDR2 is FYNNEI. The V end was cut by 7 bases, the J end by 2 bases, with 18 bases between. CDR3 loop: CASIPDVGDAYEQYF. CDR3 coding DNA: TGTGCCAGCATCCCAGACGTGGGAGACGCCTACGAGCAGTACTTC.

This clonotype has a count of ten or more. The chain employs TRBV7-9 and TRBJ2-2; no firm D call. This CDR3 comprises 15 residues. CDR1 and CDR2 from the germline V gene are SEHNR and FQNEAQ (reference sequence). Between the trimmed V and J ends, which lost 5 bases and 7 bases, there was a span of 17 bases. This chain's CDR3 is CASSPELTDNGELFF. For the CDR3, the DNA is TGTGCCAGCAGCCCTGAATTAACCGATAACGGGGAGCTGTTTTTT.

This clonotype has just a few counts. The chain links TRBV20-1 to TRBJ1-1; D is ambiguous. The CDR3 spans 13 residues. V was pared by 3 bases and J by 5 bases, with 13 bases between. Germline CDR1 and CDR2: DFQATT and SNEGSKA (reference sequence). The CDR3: CSARRTLGTEAFF. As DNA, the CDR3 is TGCAGTGCTAGGCGGACTTTGGGGACTGAAGCTTTCTTT.

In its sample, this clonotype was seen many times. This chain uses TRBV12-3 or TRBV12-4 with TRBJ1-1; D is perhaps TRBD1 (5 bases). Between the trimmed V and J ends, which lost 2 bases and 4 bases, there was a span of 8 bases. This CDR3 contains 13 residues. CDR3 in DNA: TGTGCCAGCAGTTTAACGGGGCTCACTGAAGCTTTCTTT. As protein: CASSLTGLTEAFF.

The CDR3 DNA is TGTGCCAGCAGTCCGAGTGAGTCTCCCTACGAGCAGTACTTC. It translates to CASSPSESPYEQYF. The V call is TRBV28, the J call TRBJ2-7; no clear D. CDR1 MDHEN and CDR2 SYDVKM come from the germline V gene. The germline V and J ends were trimmed by 5 bases and 2 bases, with 13 bases remaining between them. The CDR3 runs 14 residues.